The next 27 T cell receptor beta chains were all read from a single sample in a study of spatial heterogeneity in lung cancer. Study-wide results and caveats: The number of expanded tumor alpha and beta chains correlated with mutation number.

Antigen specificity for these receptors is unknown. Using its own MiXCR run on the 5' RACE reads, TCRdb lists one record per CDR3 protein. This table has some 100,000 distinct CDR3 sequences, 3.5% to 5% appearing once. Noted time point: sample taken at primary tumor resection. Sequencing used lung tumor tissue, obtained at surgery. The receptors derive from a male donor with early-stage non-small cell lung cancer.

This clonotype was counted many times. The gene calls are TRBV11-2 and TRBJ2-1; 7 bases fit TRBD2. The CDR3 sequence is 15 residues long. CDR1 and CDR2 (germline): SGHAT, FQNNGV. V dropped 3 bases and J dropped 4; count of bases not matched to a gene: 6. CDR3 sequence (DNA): TGTGCCAGCAGCTTCCAGGGACTAACTTACAATGAGCAGTTCTTC. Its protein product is CASSFQGLTYNEQFF.

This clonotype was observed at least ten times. CDR3 residues: CASSLADWKYQAFF. The CDR3 coding sequence is TGTGCCAGCAGTTTAGCGGACTGGAAGTATCAAGCTTTCTTT. This chain links TRBV12-3 or TRBV12-4 with TRBJ1-1; D gene unclear. The CDR3 has 14 residues. Trimming pared 0 bases from V and 9 bases from J, leaving 14 bases between.

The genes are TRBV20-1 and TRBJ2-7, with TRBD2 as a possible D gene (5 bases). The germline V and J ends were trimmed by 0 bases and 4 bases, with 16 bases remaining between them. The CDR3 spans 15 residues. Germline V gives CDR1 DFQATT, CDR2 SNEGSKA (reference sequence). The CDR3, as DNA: TGCAGTGCTAGAGATTTCCGGACTGGATCTTACGAGCAGTACTTC. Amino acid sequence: CSARDFRTGSYEQYF.

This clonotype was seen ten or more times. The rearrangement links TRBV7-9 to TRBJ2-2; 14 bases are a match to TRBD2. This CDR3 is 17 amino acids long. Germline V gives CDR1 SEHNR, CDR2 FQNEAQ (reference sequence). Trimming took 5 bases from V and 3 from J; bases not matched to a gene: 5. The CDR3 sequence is CASSPGTSGRYTGELFF. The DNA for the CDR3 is TGTGCCAGCAGCCCGGGGACTAGCGGGAGATACACCGGGGAGCTGTTTTTT.

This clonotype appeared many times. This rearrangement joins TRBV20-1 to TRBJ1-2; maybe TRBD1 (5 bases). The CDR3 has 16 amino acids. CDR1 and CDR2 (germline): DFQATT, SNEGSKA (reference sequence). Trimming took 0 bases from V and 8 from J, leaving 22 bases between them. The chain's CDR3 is CSARDSWQGRDGGYTF. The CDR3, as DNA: TGCAGTGCTAGAGATAGTTGGCAGGGAAGGGACGGCGGCTACACCTTC.

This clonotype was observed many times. CDR3 coding DNA: TGCAGTGCTAGAGACGCCGGGGCAGCCGCTCAGCCCCAGCATTTT. Translating it yields CSARDAGAAAQPQHF. The V and J genes are TRBV20-1 and TRBJ1-5, with D maybe TRBD1 (5 bases). Trimming stripped 0 bases from V and 6 bases from J, with 15 bases between. The CDR3 is 15 residues long. Germline V gives CDR1 DFQATT, CDR2 SNEGSKA (reference sequence).

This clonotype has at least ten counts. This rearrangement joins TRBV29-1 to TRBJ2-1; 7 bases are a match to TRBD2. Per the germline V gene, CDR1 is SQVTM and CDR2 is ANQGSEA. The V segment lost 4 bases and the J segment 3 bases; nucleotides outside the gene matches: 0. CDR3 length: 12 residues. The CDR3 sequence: CSVGGSYNEQFF. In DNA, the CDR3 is TGCAGCGTTGGCGGGAGCTACAATGAGCAGTTCTTC.

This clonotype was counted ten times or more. The CDR3 is CASSSTGTSNEQFF. The DNA for the CDR3 is TGCGCCAGCAGCTCGACCGGGACTAGCAATGAGCAGTTCTTC. The chain employs TRBV5-1 and TRBJ2-1; 8 bases align to TRBD2. J gave up 6 bases and V 3 bases, and 5 bases lay outside the gene matches. This CDR3 spans 14 amino acids. Germline V gene lookup returns CDR1 SGHRS and CDR2 YFSETQ.

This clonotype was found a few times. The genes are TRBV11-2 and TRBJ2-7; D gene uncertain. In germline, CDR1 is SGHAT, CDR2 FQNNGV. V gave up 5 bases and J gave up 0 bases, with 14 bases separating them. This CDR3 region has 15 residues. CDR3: CASSPLGRRSYEQYF. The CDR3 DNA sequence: TGTGCCAGCAGCCCTTTGGGCCGCCGCTCCTACGAGCAGTACTTC. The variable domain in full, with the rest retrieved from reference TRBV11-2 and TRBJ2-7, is EAGVAQSPRYKIIEKRQSVAFWCNPISGHATLYWYQQILGQGPKLLIQFQNNGVVDDSQLPKDRFSAERLKGVDSTLKIQPAKLEDSAVYLCASSPLGRRSYEQYFGPGTRLTVT.

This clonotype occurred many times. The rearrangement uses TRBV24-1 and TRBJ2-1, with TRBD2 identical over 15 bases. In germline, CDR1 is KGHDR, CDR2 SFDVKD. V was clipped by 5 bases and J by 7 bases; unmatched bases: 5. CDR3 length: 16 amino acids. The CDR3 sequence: CATSASGLAGGNEQFF. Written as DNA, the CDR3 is TGTGCCACCAGTGCTTCCGGACTAGCGGGAGGGAATGAGCAGTTCTTC.

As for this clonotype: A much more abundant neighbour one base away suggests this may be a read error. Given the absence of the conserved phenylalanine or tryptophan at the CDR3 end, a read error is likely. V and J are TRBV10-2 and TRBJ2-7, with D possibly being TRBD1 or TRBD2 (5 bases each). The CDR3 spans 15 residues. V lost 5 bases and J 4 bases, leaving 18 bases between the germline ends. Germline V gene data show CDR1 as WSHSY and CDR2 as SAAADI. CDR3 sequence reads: CASSRSGGERYEQYC. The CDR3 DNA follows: TGCGCCAGCAGTAGAAGTGGGGGAGAGAGGTACGAGCAGTACTGC.

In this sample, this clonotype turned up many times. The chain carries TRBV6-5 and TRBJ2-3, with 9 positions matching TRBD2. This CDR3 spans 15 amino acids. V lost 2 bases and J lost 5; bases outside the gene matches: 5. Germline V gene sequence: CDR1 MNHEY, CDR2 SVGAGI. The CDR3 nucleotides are TGTGCCAGCAGTTACGTGGCGGGAGGGCTAGATACGCAGTATTTT. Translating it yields CASSYVAGGLDTQYF.

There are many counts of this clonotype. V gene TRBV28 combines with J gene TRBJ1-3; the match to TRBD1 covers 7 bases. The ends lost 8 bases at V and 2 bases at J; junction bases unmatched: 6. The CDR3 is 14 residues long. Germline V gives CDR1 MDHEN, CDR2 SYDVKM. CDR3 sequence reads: CASLDRAAGNTIYF. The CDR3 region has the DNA TGTGCCAGCCTCGACAGGGCGGCTGGAAACACCATATATTTT.

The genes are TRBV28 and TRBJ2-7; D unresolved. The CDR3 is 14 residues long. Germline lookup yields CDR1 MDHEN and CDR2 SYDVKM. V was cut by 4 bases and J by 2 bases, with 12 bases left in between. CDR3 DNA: TGTGCCAGCAGTTCCTACAAGCTCCCCTACGAGCAGTACTTC. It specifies CASSSYKLPYEQYF.

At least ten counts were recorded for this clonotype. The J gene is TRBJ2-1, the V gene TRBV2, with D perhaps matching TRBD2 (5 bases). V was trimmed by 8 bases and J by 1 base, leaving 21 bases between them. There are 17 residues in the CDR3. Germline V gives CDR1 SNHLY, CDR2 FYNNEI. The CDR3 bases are TGTGCCAGCCGACCGTGGTGGACTCAAAAATCCTACAATGAGCAGTTCTTC. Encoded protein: CASRPWWTQKSYNEQFF.

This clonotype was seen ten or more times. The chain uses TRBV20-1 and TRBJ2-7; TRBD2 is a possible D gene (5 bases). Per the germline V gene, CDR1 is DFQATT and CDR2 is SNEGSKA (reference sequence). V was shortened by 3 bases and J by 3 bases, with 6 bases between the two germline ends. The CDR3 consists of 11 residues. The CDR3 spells CSASGDYEQYF. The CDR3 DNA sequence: TGCAGTGCTAGCGGGGACTACGAGCAGTACTTC.

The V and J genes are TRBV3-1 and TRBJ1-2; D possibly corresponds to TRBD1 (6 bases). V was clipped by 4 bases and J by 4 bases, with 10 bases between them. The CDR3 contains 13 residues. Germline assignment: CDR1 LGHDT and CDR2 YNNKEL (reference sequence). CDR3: CASSLRQAYGYTF. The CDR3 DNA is TGTGCCAGCAGCCTGAGACAGGCCTATGGCTACACCTTC.

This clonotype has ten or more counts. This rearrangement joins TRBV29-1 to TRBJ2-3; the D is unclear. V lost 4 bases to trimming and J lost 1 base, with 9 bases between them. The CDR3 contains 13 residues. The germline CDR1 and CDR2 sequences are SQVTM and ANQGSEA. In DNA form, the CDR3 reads TGCAGCGTTGTAACAGCTGGCACAGATACGCAGTATTTT. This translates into CSVVTAGTDTQYF.

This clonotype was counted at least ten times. CDR3 sequence: CASSFSSGWAVYEQYF. As DNA, the CDR3 is TGTGCCAGCAGTTTTTCTAGCGGGTGGGCGGTCTACGAGCAGTACTTC. This chain joins TRBV27 and TRBJ2-7; TRBD2 matches 8 bases. The V gene's germline CDR1 is MNHEY and CDR2 SMNVEV (reference sequence). The V segment lost 3 bases and the J segment 3 bases; nucleotides outside the gene matches: 10. This CDR3 contains 16 residues.

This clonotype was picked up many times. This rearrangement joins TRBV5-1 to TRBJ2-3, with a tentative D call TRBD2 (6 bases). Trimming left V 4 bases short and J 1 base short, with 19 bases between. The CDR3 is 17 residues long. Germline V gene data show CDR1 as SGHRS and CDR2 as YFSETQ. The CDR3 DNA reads TGCGCCAGCAGCCATCTAGCGCTCGGAGCGGGCACAGATACGCAGTATTTT. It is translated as CASSHLALGAGTDTQYF.

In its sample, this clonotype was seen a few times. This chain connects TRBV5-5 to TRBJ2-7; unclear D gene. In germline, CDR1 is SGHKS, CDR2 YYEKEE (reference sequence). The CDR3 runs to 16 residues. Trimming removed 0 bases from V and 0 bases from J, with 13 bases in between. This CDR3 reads CASSLDGAPRSYEQYF. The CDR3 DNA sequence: TGTGCCAGCAGCTTGGATGGCGCTCCGCGCTCCTACGAGCAGTACTTC. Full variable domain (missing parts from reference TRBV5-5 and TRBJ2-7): DAGVTQSPTHLIKTRGQQVTLRCSPISGHKSVSWYQQVLGQGPQFIFQYYEKEERGRGNFPDRFSARQFPNYSSELNVNALLLGDSALYLCASSLDGAPRSYEQYFGPGTRLTVT.

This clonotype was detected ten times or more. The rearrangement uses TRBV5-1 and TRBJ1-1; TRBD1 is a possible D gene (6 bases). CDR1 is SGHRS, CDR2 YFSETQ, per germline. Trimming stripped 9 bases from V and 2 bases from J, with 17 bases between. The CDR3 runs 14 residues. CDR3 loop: CATTTAGGNTEAFF. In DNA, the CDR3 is TGCGCCACTACCACAGCGGGGGGCAACACTGAAGCTTTCTTT.

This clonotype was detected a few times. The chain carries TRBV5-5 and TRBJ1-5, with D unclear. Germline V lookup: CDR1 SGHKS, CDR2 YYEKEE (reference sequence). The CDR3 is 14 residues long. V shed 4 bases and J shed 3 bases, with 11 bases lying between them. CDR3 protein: CASSIDTNNQPQHF. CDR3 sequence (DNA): TGTGCCAGCAGCATAGACACCAACAATCAGCCCCAGCATTTT. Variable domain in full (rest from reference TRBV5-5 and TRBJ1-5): DAGVTQSPTHLIKTRGQQVTLRCSPISGHKSVSWYQQVLGQGPQFIFQYYEKEERGRGNFPDRFSARQFPNYSSELNVNALLLGDSALYLCASSIDTNNQPQHFGDGTRLSIL.

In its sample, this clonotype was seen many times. The CDR3 coding sequence is TGCAGTGCTCGGACAGAAAGCTATGGCTACACCTTC. This sequence encodes CSARTESYGYTF. The genes are TRBV20-1 and TRBJ1-2; a possible D gene is TRBD1 (6 bases). The germline V gene has CDR1 DFQATT and CDR2 SNEGSKA (reference sequence). The CDR3 has 12 amino acids. V was trimmed by 5 bases and J by 4 bases, leaving 11 bases between them.

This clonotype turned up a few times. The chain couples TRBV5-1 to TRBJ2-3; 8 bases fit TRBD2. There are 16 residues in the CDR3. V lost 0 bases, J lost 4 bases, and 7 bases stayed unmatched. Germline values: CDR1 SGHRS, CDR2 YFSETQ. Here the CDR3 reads CASSLVAGRASDTQYF. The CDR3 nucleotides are TGCGCCAGCAGCTTGGTAGCGGGACGAGCTTCAGATACGCAGTATTTT.

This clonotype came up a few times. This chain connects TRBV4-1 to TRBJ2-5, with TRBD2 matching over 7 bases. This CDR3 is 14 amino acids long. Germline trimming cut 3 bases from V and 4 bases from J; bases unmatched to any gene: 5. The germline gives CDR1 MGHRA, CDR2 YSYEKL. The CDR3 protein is CASSQAGVLETQYF. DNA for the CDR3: TGCGCCAGCAGCCAGGCGGGAGTCTTAGAGACCCAGTACTTC.

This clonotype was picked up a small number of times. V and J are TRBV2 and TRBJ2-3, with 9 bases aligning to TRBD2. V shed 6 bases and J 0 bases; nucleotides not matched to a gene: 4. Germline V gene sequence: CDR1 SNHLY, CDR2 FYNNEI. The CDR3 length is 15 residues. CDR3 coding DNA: TGTGCCAGCAGACATACTAGCGGGAGCACAGATACGCAGTATTTT. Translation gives CASRHTSGSTDTQYF.